The clone carrying this TCR beta chain was picked up many times. The data belong to a study of response to subunit inactivated influenza vaccine. TCRdb re-called the RT-PCR reads through MiXCR, storing one row per CDR3 protein. This sample yields approximately 730,000 distinct CDR3 sequences, of which more than 11% are seen a single time; 6% to 7% belongs to the top ten. This clonotype originated in a man aged 50-60 years who received an inactivated influenza vaccine. The material sequenced was PBMCs from blood, taken 14 days before vaccination.

CDR3 in amino acids: CATSDLGRTGELFF. CDR3 in DNA: TGTGCCACCAGTGATTTGGGTCGCACCGGGGAGCTGTTTTTT. This chain joins TRBV24-1 and TRBJ2-2; D not certain. This CDR3 contains 14 residues. CDR1 and CDR2 from the germline V gene are KGHDR and SFDVKD. V shed 0 bases and J shed 4 bases, with 5 bases lying between them.